The T cell receptor beta chain under discussion was sequenced for a study of T-cell memory formation after mild COVID-19. The V end lost 1 base, the J end lost 2 bases, and 10 bases lay between the germline ends. This CDR3 has 15 residues. CDR1 SGHRS and CDR2 YFSETQ come from the germline V gene. There are a few counts of this clonotype. TCRdb reprocessed the 5' RACE reads via MiXCR and lists one record per CDR3 protein. This sample has fewer than 550,000 distinct CDR3 sequences, with roughly 20% found just once. Sequencing used PBMCs or a T cell subset sorted from them (not recorded which). The chain combines TRBV5-1 with TRBJ1-3; maybe TRBD1 (5 bases). This sequence was found in an adult woman who had mild COVID-19 (a few samples of this study predate the infection). Cell type and time point are not known. The CDR3 DNA reads TGCGCCAGCAGCTTGAAGGGACCGACTGGAAACACCATATATTTT. This translates into CASSLKGPTGNTIYF.